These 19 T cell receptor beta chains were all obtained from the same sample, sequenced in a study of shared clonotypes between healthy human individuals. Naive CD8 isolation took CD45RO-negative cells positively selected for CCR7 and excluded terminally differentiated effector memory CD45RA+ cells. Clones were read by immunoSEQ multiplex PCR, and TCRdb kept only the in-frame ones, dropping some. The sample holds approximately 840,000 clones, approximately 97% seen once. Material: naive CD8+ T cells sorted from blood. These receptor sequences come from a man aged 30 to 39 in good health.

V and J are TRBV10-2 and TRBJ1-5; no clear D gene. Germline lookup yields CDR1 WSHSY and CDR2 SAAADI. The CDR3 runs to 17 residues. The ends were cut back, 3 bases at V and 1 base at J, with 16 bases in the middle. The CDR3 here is CASSDESWGRSNQPQHF. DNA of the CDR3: TGCGCCAGCAGTGACGAATCTTGGGGTAGGAGCAATCAGCCCCAGCATTTT.

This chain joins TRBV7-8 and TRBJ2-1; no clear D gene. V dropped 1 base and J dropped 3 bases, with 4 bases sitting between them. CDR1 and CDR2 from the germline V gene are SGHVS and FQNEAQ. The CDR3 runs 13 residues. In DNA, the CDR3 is TGTGCCAGCAGCTTAGTGCTCTACAATGAGCAGTTCTTC. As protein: CASSLVLYNEQFF.

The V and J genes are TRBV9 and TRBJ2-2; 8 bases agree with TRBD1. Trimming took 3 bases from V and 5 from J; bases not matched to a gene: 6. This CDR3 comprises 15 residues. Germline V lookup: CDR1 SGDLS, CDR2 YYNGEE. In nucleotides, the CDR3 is TGTGCCAGCAGCGACGACAGGGGCGGGACCGGGGAGCTGTTTTTT. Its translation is CASSDDRGGTGELFF. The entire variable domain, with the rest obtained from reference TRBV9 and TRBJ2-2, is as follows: DSGVTQTPKHLITATGQRVTLRCSPRSGDLSVYWYQQSLDQGLQFLIQYYNGEERAKGNILERFSAQQFPDLHSELNLSSLELGDSALYFCASSDDRGGTGELFFGEGSRLTVL.

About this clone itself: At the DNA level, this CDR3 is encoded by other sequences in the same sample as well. The CDR3 sequence: CAWSPGSSYEQYF. The CDR3 coding sequence is TGTGCCTGGAGTCCAGGGAGCTCCTACGAGCAGTACTTC. The gene calls are TRBV30 and TRBJ2-7; D is possibly TRBD1 or TRBD2 (5 bases each). Germline V gives CDR1 GTSNPN, CDR2 SVGIG (reference sequence). V was clipped by 2 bases and J by 0 bases, with 8 bases between them. The CDR3 is 13 residues long.

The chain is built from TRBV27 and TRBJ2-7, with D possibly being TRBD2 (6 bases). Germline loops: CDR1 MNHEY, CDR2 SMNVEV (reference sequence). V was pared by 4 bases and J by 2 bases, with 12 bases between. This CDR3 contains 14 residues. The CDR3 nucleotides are TGTGCCAGCAGTTCTGGGGGGAGAGCCTACGAGCAGTACTTC. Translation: CASSSGGRAYEQYF.

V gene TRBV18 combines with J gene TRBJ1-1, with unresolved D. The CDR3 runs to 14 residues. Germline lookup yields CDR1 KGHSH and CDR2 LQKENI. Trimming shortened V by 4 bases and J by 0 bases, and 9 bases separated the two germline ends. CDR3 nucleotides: TGTGCCAGCTCACTCCCCGGAATGAACACTGAAGCTTTCTTT. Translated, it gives CASSLPGMNTEAFF.

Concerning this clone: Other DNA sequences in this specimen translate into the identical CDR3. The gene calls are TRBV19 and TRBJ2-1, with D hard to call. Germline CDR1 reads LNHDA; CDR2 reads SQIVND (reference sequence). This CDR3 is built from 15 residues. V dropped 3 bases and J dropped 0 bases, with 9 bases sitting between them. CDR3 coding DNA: TGTGCCAGTAGTATGGGCGGAAGCTCCTACAATGAGCAGTTCTTC. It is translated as CASSMGGSSYNEQFF.

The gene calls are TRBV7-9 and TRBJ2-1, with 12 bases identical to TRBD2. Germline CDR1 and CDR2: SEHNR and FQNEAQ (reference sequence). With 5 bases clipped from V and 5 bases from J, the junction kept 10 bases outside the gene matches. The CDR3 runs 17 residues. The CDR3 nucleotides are TGTGCCAGCAGCCCTTTCACTAGCGGGAGGTTCGACAATGAGCAGTTCTTC. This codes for CASSPFTSGRFDNEQFF.

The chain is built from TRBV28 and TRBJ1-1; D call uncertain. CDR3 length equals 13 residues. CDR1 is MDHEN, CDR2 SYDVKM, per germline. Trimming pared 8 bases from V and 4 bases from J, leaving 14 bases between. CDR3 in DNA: TGTGCCAGCCGTGAAGGTTGGGGCACTGAAGCTTTCTTT. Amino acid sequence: CASREGWGTEAFF.

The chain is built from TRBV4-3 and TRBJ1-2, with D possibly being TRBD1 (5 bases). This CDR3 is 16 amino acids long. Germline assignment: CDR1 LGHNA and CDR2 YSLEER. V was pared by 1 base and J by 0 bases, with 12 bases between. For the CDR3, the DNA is TGCGCCAGCAGCCAAGCCCGGGGGAAGACTAACTATGGCTACACCTTC. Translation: CASSQARGKTNYGYTF.

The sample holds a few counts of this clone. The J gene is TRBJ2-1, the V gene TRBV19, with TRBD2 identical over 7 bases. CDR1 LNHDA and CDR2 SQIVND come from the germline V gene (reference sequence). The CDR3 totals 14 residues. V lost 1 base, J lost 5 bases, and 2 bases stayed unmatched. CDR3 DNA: TGTGCCAGTAGTATAGGGGCGGGGGACAATGAGCAGTTCTTC. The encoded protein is CASSIGAGDNEQFF. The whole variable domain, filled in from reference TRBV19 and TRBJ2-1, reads DGGITQSPKYLFRKEGQNVTLSCEQNLNHDAMYWYRQDPGQGLRLIYYSQIVNDFQKGDIAEGYSVSREKKESFPLTVTSAQKNPTAFYLCASSIGAGDNEQFFGPGTRLTVL.

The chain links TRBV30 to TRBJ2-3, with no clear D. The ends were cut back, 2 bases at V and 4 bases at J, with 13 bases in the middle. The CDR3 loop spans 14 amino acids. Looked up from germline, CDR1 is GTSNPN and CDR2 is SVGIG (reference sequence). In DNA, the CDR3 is TGTGCCTGGAGTCTTTCTTCGGGCGCAGATACGCAGTATTTT. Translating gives CAWSLSSGADTQYF.

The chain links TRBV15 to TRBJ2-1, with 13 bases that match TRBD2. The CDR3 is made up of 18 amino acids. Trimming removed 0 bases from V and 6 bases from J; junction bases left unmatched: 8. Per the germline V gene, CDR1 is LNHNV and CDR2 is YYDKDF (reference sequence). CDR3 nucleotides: TGTGCCACCAGCAGAGATCTTATCGGGACTAGCGGGATCAATGAGCAGTTCTTC. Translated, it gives CATSRDLIGTSGINEQFF.

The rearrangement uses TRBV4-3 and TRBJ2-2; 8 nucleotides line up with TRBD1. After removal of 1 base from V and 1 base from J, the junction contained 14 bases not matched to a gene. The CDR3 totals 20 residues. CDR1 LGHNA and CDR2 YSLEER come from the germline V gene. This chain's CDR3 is CASSQVGSFGQGRNTGELFF. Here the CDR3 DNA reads TGCGCCAGCAGCCAAGTTGGGTCCTTCGGACAGGGAAGGAACACCGGGGAGCTGTTTTTT.

CDR3 loop: CASSLAIGYNEQFF. The DNA for the CDR3 is TGTGCCAGCAGCTTAGCTATAGGCTACAATGAGCAGTTCTTC. The V gene is TRBV7-9, the J gene TRBJ2-1; D is uncertain. V was pared by 0 bases and J by 3 bases, with 6 bases between. CDR1 and CDR2 (germline): SEHNR, FQNEAQ (reference sequence). The CDR3 covers 14 residues.

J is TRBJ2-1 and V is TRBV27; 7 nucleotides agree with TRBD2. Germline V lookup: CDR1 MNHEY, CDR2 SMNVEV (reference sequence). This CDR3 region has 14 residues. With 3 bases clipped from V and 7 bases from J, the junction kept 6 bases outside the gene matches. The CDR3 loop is CASSLAGEWNEQFF. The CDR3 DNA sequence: TGTGCCAGCAGTTTGGCGGGGGAGTGGAATGAGCAGTTCTTC.

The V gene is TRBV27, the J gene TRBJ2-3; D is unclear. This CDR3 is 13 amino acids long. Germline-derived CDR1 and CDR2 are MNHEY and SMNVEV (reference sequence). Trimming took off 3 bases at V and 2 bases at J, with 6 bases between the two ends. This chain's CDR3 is CASSFPHTDTQYF. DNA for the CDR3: TGTGCCAGCAGTTTCCCTCACACAGATACGCAGTATTTT.

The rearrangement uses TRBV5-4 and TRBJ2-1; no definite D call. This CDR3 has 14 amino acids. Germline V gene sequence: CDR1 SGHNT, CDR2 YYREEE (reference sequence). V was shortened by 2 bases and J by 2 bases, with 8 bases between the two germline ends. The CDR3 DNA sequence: TGTGCCAGCAGCTTAGGAGAAACCTACAATGAGCAGTTCTTC. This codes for CASSLGETYNEQFF.

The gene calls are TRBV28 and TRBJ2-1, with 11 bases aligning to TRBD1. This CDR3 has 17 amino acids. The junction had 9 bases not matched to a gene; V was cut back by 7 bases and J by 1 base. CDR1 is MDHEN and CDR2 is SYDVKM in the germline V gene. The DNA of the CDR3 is TGTGCCAGCATAAAGGACAGGGGGCAACCATCCTACAATGAGCAGTTCTTC. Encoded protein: CASIKDRGQPSYNEQFF.